This T cell receptor (beta chain) comes out of a study of T-cell reconstitution after alpha-beta-depleted transplantation in children. Overall study results and limits: T-cell counts and diversity were attributed mostly to newly produced T cells one year after transplant. Some patients showed high day-60 TCRbeta diversity, which derived from surviving recipient T cells and thymic progenitors. About two months after transplant, alpha-beta T cells reportedly came from several hundred expanded graft clones.

Unique molecular identifiers were used to barcode this TCRbeta library. TCRdb analysed the PCR reads with MiXCR anew, one entry per CDR3 protein. The repertoire holds fewer than 1 million distinct CDR3 sequences, less than 20% seen once, with roughly 5% in the top ten. The CDR3 length is 14 residues. V lost 5 bases, J lost 1 base, and 12 bases lay in between. Germline assignment: CDR1 LNHNV and CDR2 YYDKDF (reference sequence). This clonotype was counted a few times. As yet, its antigen is unknown. The chain recombines TRBV15 with TRBJ2-7; D tentatively reads TRBD1 or TRBD2 (5 bases each). This material consisted of PBMCs, mostly from graft donor cells, taken 360 days after TCRalphabeta/CD19-depleted stem cell transplant. The receptor was derived from a male patient younger than 18 who had a stem cell transplant for acute lymphoblastic leukemia, so the T cells may come from the graft donor. In DNA form, the CDR3 reads TGTGCCACCAGCCTCGGGACCTATTCCTACGAGCAGTACTTC. Amino acids: CATSLGTYSYEQYF.